The clone carrying this TCR beta chain turned up a few times. The authors' processing: Reference gene primer amplification gave nucleated cell count estimates. TCRdb's table, derived via immunoSEQ multiplex PCR, lists solely in-frame clones and lacks some. D and trimming were read from the DNA, whereas the V and J calls and clone size are those reported in that table. The table records some 180,000 clones, 80% to 90% of them present only once. The data are from a study of blood T cell repertoires in COVID-19. As for the study in general: PBMCs, B-cell-depleted T cells, or T cells were the source of the cDNA or gDNA that made up the material.

This CDR3 contains 15 residues. Trimming removed 6 bases at V and 9 bases at J, with 18 bases between. Germline CDR1 SNHLY, CDR2 FYNNEI. This clonotype was sampled from a man between 65 and 79 years old with active or convalescent COVID-19. The V call is TRBV2, the J call TRBJ1-6; D is perhaps TRBD1 (5 bases). The sample consisted of peripheral blood. The CDR3 DNA sequence: TGTGCCAGCAGGACCGCTACAGGCGGTGGTTCACCCCTCCACTTT. Translated, it gives CASRTATGGGSPLHF.